Given below is one TCR beta chain in context. What it binds is unknown. This entry comes from a study of cytomegalovirus exposure and HLA in healthy donors. Whole-study results and caveats: A few chains linked to CMV were shown in vitro to be specific for CMV antigens.

The repertoire was sequenced with immunoSEQ multiplex PCR; TCRdb's copy has only in-frame clones and lacks some. The table records 150,000 to 200,000 clones, roughly 84% of them present only once. This receptor was obtained from a man in his late teens or twenties in good health and CMV-seropositive. The sample consisted of PBMCs.

DNA for the CDR3: TGCGCCAGCAGCTGGACAGGGCTCTCTGGAAACACCATATATTTT. It specifies CASSWTGLSGNTIYF. V and J are TRBV5-1 and TRBJ1-3; 8 bases match TRBD1. CDR1 SGHRS and CDR2 YFSETQ come from the germline V gene. CDR3 size: 15 residues. J gave up 0 bases and V 3 bases, and 2 bases lay outside the gene matches. The entire variable domain, with the rest obtained from reference TRBV5-1 and TRBJ1-3, is as follows: KAGVTQTPRYLIKTRGQQVTLSCSPISGHRSVSWYQQTPGQGLQFLFEYFSETQRNKGNFPGRFSGRQFSNSRSEMNVSTLELGDSALYLCASSWTGLSGNTIYFGEGSWLTVV.